This T cell receptor beta chain stems from a study of cytomegalovirus exposure and HLA in healthy donors. Turning to the study itself: A prior study identified 90 million to 120 million unique TCR beta sequences from some 180 million T cells. Study-wide points: Most sequenced TCRs were rare (though some public TCRs occurred in many donors). Reported results showed that the classifier diagnosed cytomegalovirus status with high specificity and sensitivity. It was reported in a later analysis that an Asian-associated ancestry cluster showed fewer N-insertions than the approximately 670-donor mean.

This clone was detected only once. No antigen is known for it. The primer mix had 60 Vbeta and 13 Jbeta primers. Clones were read by immunoSEQ multiplex PCR, and TCRdb kept only the in-frame ones, dropping some. The table lists about 160,000 clones, 82% of them singletons. The sequence derives from a girl between 5 and 17 years old in good health and CMV-seropositive. Sample: PBMCs.

The CDR3, as DNA: TGCAGCGTTGCGACAGCGAGCCTCAATGAGCAGTTCTTC. It specifies CSVATASLNEQFF. V usage is TRBV29-1 and J usage is TRBJ2-1; tentative D call: TRBD1 (5 bases). Germline loops: CDR1 SQVTM, CDR2 ANQGSEA. CDR3 size: 13 residues. The V gene lost 4 bases and the J gene lost 6 bases, with 13 bases spanning the gap.